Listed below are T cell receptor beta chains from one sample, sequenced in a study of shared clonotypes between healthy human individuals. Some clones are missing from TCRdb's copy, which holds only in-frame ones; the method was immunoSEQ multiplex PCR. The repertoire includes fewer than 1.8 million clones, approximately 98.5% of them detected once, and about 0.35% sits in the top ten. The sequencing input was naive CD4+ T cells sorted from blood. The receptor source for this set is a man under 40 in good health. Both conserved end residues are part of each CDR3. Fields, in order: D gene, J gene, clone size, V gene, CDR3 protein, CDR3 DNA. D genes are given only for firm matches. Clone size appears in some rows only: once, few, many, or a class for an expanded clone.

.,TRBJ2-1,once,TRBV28,CASRWGREQFF,TGTGCCAGCAGGTGGGGCCGGGAGCAGTTCTTC
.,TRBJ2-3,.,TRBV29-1,CSVRGKGRGRTDTQYF,TGCAGTGTTAGGGGAAAGGGCAGAGGGCGCACAGATACGCAGTATTTT
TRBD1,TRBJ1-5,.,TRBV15,CATSAAGGGNQPQHF,TGTGCCACCAGCGCCGCAGGGGGTGGGAATCAGCCCCAGCATTTT
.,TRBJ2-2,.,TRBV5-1,CASSLGNTGELFF,TGCGCCAGCAGTTTGGGGAACACCGGGGAGCTGTTTTTT
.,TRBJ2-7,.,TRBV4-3,CASSRDRDMGNYEQYF,TGCGCCAGCAGCCGAGACCGGGATATGGGCAACTACGAGCAGTACTTC
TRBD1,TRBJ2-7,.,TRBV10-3,CAISSTGSSYEQYF,TGTGCCATCAGTTCGACAGGGTCCTCCTACGAGCAGTACTTC
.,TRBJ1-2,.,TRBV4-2,CASSPGQGMGYGYTF,TGTGCCAGCAGCCCAGGGCAGGGAATGGGCTATGGCTACACCTTC
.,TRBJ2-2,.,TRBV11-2,CASSLGRTGILGELFF,TGTGCCAGCAGCTTAGGCCGGACTGGTATCCTAGGGGAGCTGTTTTTT
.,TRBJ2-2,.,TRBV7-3,CASNPTGVTGELFF,TGTGCCAGCAACCCGACAGGTGTGACCGGGGAGCTGTTTTTT
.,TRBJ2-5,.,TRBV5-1,CASSSGRLFQETQYF,TGCGCCAGCAGCTCCGGACGTCTCTTCCAAGAGACCCAGTACTTC
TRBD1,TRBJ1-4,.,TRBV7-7,CASSLDRGSEKLFF,TGTGCTAGCAGCTTAGACAGGGGGAGTGAAAAACTGTTTTTT
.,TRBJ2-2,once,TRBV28,CASSPLPPYTGELFF,TGTGCCAGCAGTCCCCTCCCGCCCTACACCGGGGAGCTGTTTTTT
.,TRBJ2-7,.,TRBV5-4,CASSLEQTYEQYF,TGTGCCAGCAGCTTGGAACAGACCTACGAGCAGTACTTC
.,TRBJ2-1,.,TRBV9,CASSVVGASHEQFF,TGTGCCAGCAGCGTAGTGGGAGCTAGTCATGAGCAGTTCTTC
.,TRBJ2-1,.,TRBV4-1,CASSLWGNEQFF,TGCGCCAGCAGCCTGTGGGGCAATGAGCAGTTCTTC